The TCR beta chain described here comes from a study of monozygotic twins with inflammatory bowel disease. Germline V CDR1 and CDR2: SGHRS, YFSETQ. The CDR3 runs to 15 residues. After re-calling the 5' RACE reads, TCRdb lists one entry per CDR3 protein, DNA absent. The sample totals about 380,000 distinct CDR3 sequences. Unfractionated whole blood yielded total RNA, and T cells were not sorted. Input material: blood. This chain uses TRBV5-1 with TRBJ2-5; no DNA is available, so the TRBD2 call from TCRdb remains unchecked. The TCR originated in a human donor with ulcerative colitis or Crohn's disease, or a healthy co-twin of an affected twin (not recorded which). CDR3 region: CASSTLAQQQETQYF.